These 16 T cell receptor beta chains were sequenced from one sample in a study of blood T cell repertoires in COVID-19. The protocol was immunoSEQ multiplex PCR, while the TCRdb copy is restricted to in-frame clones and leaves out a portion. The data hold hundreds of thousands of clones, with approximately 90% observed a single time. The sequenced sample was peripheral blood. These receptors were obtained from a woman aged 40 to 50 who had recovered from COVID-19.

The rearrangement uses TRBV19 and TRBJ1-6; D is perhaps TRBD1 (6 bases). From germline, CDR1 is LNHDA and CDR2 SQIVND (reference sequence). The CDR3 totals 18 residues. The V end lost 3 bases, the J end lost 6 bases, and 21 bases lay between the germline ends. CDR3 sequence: CASSIDGGLGGINSPLHF. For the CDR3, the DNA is TGTGCCAGTAGTATTGATGGGGGTCTAGGGGGTATTAATTCACCCCTCCACTTT.

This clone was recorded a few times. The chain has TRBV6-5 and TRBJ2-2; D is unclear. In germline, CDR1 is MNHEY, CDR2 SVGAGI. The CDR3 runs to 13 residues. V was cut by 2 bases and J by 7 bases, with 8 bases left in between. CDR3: CASSYSVIGELFF. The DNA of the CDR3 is TGTGCCAGCAGTTACAGCGTTATCGGGGAGCTGTTTTTT.

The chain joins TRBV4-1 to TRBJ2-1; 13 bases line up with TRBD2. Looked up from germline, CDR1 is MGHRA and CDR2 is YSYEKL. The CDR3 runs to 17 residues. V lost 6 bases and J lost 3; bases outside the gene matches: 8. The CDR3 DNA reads TGCGCCAGCAGACATACTAGCGGGAGGGCCGGCTACAATGAGCAGTTCTTC. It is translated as CASRHTSGRAGYNEQFF.

CDR3 loop: CASSFSAGGPNEQYF. The CDR3 DNA reads as TGTGCCAGCAGCTTTTCGGCGGGAGGGCCCAACGAGCAGTACTTC. The chain links TRBV11-3 to TRBJ2-7, with TRBD2 matching over 9 bases. J lost 5 bases, V lost 3 bases, and 8 bases had no gene match. CDR1 is SGHNT, CDR2 YENEEA, per germline. The CDR3 extends over 15 amino acids.

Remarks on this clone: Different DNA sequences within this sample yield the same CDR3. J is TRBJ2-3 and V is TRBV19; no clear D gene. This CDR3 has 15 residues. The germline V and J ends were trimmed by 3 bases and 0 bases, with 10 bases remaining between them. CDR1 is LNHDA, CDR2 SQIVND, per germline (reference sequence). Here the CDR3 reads CASSIGGPSTDTQYF. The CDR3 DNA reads TGTGCCAGTAGTATTGGCGGTCCTAGCACAGATACGCAGTATTTT.

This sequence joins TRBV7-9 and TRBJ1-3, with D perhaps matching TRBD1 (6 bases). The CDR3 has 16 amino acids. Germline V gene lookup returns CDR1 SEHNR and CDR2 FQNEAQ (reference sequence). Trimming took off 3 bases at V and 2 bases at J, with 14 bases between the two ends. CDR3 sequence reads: CASSFDRTGTGNTIYF. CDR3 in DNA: TGTGCCAGCAGCTTCGACCGAACAGGGACTGGAAACACCATATATTTT.

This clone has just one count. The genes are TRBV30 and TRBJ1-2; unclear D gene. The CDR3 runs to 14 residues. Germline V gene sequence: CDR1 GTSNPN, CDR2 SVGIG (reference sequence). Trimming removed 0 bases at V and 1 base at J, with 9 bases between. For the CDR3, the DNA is TGTGCCTGGAGTGTACGGTCTTTTAACTATGGCTACACCTTC. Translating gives CAWSVRSFNYGYTF.

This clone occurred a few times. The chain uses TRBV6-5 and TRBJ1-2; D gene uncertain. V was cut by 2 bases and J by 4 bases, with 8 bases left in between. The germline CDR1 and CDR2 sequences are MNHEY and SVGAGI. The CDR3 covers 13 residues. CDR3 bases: TGTGCCAGCAGTTACCGGGGTCCCTATGGCTACACCTTC. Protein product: CASSYRGPYGYTF.

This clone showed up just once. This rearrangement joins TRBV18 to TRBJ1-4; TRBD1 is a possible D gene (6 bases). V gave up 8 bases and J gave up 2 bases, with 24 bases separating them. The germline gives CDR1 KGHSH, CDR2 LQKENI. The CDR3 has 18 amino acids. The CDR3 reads CASRPRGAGSGTNEKLFF. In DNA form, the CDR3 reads TGTGCCAGCCGCCCTCGGGGGGCTGGGTCTGGCACTAATGAAAAACTGTTTTTT.

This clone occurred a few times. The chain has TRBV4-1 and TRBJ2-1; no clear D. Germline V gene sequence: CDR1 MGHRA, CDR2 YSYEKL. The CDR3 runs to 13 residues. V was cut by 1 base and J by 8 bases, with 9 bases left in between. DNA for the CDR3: TGCGCCAGCAGCCAAGGGAGAAGAGATGAGCAGTTCTTC. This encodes CASSQGRRDEQFF.

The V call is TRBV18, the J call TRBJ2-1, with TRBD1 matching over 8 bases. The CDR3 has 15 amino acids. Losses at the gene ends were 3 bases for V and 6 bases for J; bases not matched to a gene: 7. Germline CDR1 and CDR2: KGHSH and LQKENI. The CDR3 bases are TGTGCCAGCTCACCGCGGGACAGGCCCATCAATGAGCAGTTCTTC. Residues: CASSPRDRPINEQFF.

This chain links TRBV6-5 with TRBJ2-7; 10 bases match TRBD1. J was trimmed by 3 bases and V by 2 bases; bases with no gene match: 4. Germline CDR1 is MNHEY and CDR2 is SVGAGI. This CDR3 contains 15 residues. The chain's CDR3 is CASSYPGQGSYEQYF. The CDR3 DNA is TGTGCCAGCAGTTACCCGGGACAGGGGAGCTACGAGCAGTACTTC.

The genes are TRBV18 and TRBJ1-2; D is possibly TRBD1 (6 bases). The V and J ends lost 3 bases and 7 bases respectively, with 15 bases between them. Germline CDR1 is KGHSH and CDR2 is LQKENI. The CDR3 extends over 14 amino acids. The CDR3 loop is CASSPQAGASGYTF. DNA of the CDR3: TGTGCCAGCTCACCCCAGGCAGGGGCGAGTGGCTACACCTTC. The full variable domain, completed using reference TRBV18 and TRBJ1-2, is NAGVMQNPRHLVRRRGQEARLRCSPMKGHSHVYWYRQLPEEGLKFMVYLQKENIIDESGMPKERFSAEFPKEGPSILRIQQVVRGDSAAYFCASSPQAGASGYTFGSGTRLTVV.

This CDR3 is CASSSVVGHTGELFF. For the CDR3, the DNA is TGTGCCAGCAGTTCGGTAGTGGGGCACACCGGGGAGCTGTTTTTT. This chain links TRBV28 with TRBJ2-2; D perhaps matches TRBD1 (5 bases). The V gene's germline CDR1 is MDHEN and CDR2 SYDVKM. The length of the CDR3 is 15 residues. Between the trimmed V and J ends, which lost 4 bases and 3 bases, there was a span of 12 bases.

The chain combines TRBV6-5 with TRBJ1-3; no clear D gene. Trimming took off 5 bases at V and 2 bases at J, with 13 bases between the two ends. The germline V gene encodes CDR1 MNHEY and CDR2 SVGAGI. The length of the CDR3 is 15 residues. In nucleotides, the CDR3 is TGTGCCAGCAGTACGAGGAGAAAACCTGGAAACACCATATATTTT. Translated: CASSTRRKPGNTIYF.

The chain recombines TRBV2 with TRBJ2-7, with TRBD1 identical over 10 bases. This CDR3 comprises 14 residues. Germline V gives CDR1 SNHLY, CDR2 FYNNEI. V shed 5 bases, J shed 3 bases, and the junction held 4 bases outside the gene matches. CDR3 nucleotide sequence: TGTGCCAGCAGTACAGGACAGGGGGACTACGAGCAGTACTTC. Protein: CASSTGQGDYEQYF.